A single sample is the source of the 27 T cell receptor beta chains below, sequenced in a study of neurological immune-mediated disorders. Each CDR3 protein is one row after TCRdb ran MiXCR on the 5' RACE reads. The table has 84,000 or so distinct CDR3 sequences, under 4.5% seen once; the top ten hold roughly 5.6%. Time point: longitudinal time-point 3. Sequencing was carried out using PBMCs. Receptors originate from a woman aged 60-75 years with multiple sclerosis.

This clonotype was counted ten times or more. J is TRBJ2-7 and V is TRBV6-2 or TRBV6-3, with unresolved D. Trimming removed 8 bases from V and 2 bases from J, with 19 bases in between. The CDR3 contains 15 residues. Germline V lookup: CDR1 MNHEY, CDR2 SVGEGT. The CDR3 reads CASGPSVGDAYEQYF. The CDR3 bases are TGTGCCAGCGGTCCCAGTGTTGGGGATGCCTACGAGCAGTACTTC.

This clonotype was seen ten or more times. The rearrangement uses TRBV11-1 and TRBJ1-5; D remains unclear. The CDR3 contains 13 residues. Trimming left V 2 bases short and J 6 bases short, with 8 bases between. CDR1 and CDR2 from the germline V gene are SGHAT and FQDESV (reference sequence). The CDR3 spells CASSLNVRQPQHF. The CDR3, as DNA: TGTGCCAGCAGCTTAAACGTCCGTCAGCCCCAGCATTTT.

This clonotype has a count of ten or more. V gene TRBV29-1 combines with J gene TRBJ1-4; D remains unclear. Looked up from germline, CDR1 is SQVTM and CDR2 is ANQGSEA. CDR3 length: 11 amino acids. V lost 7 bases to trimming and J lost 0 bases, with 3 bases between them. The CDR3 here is CSAATNEKLFF. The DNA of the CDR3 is TGCAGCGCTGCAACTAATGAAAAACTGTTTTTT.

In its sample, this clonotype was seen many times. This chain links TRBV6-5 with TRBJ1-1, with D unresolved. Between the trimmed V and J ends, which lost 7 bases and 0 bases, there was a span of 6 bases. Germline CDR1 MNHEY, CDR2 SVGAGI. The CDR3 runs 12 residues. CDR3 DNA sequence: TGTGCCAGCATTGCAGTGAACACTGAAGCTTTCTTT. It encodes CASIAVNTEAFF.

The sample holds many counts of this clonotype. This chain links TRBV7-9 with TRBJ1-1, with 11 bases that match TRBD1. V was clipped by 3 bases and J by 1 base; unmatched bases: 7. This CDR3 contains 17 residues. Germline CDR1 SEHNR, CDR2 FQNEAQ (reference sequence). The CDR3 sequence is CASSLAIGQGANTEAFF. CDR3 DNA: TGTGCCAGCAGCTTGGCGATAGGACAGGGGGCGAACACTGAAGCTTTCTTT. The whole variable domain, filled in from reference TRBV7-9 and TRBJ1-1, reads DTGVSQNPRHKITKRGQNVTFRCDPISEHNRLYWYRQTLGQGPEFLTYFQNEAQLEKSRLLSDRFSAERPKGSFSTLEIQRTEQGDSAMYLCASSLAIGQGANTEAFFGQGTRLTVV.

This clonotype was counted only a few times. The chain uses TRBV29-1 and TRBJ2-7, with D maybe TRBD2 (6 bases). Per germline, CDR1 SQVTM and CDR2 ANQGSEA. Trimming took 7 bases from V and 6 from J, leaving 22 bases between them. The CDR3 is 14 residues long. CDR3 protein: CSGGGPTGVGEQYF. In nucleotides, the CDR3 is TGCAGCGGTGGCGGGCCGACGGGAGTTGGCGAGCAGTACTTC.

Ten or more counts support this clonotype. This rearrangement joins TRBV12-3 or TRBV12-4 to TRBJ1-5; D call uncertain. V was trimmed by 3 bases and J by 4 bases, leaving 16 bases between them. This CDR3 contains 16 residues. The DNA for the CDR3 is TGTGCCAGCAGTTTCTCTCCTCCCGGTGGAAATCAGCCCCAGCATTTT. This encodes CASSFSPPGGNQPQHF.

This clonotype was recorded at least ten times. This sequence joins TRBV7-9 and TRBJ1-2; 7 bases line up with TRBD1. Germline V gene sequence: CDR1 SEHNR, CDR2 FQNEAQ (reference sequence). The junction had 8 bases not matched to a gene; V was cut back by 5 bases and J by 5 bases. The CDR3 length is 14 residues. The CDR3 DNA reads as TGTGCCAGCAGCCCCTTGGACAGGATTTATGGCTACACCTTC. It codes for CASSPLDRIYGYTF. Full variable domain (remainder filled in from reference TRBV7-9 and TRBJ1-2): DTGVSQNPRHKITKRGQNVTFRCDPISEHNRLYWYRQTLGQGPEFLTYFQNEAQLEKSRLLSDRFSAERPKGSFSTLEIQRTEQGDSAMYLCASSPLDRIYGYTFGSGTRLTVV.

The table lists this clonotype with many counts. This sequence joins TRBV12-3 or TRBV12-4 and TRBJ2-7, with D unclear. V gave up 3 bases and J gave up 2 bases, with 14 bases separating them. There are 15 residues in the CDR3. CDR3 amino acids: CASSFPQSNTYEQYF. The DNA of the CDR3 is TGTGCCAGCAGTTTCCCCCAGAGTAACACCTACGAGCAGTACTTC.

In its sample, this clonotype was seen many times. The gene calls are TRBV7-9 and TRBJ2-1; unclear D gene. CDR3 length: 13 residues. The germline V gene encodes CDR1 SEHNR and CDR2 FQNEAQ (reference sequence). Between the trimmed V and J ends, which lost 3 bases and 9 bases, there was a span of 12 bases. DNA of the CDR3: TGTGCCAGCAGCTTCGACGGAGAGCGTGAGCAGTTCTTC. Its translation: CASSFDGEREQFF.

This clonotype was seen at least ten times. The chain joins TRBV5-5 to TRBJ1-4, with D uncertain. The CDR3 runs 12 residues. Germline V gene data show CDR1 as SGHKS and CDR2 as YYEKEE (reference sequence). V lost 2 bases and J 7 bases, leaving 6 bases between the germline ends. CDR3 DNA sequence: TGTGCCAGCAGCTTTATAGGTGAAAAACTGTTTTTT. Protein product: CASSFIGEKLFF.

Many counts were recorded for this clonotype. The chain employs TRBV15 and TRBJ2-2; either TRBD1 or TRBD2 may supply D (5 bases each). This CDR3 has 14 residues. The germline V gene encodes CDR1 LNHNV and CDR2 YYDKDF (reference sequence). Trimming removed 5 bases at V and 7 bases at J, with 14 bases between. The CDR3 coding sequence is TGTGCCACCAGCCCGATTCGAGGGGTCGGGGAGCTGTTTTTT. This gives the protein CATSPIRGVGELFF.

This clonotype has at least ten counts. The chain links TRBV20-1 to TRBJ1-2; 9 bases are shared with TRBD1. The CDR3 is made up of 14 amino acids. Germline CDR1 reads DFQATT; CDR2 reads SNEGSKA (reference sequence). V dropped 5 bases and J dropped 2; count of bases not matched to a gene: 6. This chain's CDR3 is CSAPGGQGNYGYTF. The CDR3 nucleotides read TGCAGTGCTCCCGGAGGACAGGGGAACTATGGCTACACCTTC.

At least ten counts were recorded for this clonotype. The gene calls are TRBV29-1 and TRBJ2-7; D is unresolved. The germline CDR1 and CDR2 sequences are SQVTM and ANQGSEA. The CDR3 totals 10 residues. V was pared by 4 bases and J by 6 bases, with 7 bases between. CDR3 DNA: TGCAGCGTTGGAGGTTCCGAGCAGTACTTC. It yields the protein CSVGGSEQYF.

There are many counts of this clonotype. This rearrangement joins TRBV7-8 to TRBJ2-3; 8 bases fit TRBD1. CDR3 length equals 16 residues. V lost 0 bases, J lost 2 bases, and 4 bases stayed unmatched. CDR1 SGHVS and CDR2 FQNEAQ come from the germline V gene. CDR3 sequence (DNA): TGTGCCAGCAGCTTAGCAAGGGACAGGTTCACAGATACGCAGTATTTT. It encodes CASSLARDRFTDTQYF.

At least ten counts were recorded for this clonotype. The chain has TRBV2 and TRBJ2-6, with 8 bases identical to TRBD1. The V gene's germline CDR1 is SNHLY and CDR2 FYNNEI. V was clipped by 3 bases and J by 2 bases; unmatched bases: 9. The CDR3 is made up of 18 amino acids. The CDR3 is CASSEVRGLLTGANVLTF. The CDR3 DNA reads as TGTGCCAGCAGTGAGGTCAGGGGGCTCCTCACTGGGGCCAACGTCCTGACTTTC.

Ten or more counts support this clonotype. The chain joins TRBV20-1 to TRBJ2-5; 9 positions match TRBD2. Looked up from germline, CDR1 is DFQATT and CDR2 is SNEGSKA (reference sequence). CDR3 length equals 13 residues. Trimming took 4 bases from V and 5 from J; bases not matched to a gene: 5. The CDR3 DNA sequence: TGCAGTGCTACTAGCGGGGTCCGGGAGACCCAGTACTTC. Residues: CSATSGVRETQYF.

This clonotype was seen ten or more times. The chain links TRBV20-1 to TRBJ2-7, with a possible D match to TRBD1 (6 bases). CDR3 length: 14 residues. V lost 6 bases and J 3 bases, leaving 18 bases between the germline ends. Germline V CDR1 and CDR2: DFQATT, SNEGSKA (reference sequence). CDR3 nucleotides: TGCAGTGCCGAGGGGGTCAGGGGCCACTACGAGCAGTACTTC. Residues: CSAEGVRGHYEQYF.

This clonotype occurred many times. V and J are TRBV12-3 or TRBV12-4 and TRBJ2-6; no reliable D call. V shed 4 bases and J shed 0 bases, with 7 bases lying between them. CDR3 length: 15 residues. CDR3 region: CASSSLRSGANVLTF. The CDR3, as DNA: TGTGCCAGCAGTTCCCTCCGCTCTGGGGCCAACGTCCTGACTTTC.

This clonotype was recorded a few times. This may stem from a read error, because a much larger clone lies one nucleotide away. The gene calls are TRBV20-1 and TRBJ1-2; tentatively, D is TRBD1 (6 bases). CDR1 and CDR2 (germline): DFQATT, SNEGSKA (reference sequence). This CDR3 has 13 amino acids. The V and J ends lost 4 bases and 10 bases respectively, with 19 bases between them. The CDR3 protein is CSANVPGAGNYTF. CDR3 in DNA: TGCAGTGCTAATGTACCGGGGGCTGGTAACTACACCTTC.

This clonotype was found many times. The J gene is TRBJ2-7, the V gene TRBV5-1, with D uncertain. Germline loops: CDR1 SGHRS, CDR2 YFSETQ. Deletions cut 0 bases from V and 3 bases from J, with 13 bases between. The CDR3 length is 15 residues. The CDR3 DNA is TGCGCCAGCAGCTTGGTCGCGGCAGGAAACTACGAGCAGTACTTC. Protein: CASSLVAAGNYEQYF.

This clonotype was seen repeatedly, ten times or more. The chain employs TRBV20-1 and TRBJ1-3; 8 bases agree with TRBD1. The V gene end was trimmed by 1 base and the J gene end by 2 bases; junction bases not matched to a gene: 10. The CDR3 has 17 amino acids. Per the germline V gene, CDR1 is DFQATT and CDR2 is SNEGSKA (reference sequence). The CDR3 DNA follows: TGCAGTGCTAGAGCCCCTTATCCGGACAGGGCTGGAAACACCATATATTTT. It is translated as CSARAPYPDRAGNTIYF.

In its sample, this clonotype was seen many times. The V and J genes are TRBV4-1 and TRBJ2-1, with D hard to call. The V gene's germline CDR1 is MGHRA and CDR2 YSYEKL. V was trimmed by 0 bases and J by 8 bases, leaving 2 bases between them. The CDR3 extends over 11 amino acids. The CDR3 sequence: CASSQEDEQFF. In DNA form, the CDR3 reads TGCGCCAGCAGCCAAGAGGATGAGCAGTTCTTC.

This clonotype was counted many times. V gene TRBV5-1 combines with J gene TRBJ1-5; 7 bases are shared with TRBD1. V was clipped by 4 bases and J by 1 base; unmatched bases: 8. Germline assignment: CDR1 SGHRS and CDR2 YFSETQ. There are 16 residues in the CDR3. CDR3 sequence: CASSNTGDESNQPQHF. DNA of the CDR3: TGCGCCAGCAGCAATACAGGGGACGAGAGCAATCAGCCCCAGCATTTT.

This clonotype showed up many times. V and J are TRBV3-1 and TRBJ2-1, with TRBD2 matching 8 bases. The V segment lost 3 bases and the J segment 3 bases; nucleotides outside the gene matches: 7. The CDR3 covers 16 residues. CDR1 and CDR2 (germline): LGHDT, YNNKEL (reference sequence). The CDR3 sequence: CASSHIRGLDYNEQFF. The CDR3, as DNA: TGTGCCAGCAGCCACATCAGGGGACTAGACTACAATGAGCAGTTCTTC.

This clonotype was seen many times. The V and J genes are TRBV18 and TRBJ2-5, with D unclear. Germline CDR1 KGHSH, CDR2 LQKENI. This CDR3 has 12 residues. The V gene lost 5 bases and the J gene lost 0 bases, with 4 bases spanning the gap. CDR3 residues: CASSTYQETQYF. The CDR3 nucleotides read TGTGCCAGCTCAACGTACCAAGAGACCCAGTACTTC.

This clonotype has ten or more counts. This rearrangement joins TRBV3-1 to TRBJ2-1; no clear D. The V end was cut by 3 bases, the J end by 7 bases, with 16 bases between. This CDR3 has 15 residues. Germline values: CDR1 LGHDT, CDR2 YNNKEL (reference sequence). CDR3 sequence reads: CASSHLRTAWNEQFF. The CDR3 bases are TGTGCCAGCAGCCACCTCAGAACAGCGTGGAATGAGCAGTTCTTC.